A single sample gave rise to the 21 T cell receptor beta chains below, sequenced in a study of cytomegalovirus exposure and HLA in healthy donors. PCR was performed using 60 Vbeta and 13 Jbeta primers. Libraries were prepared by immunoSEQ multiplex PCR; TCRdb keeps only in-frame clonotypes and omits some of them. The sample includes fewer than 110,000 clones, about 74% of them seen just once. The material sequenced was PBMCs. Every receptor here comes from a woman aged 40 to 50 in good health and CMV-seropositive.

V is TRBV7-9 and J is TRBJ2-1, with a weak D call TRBD1 (6 bases). The CDR3 totals 15 residues. The V gene lost 1 base and the J gene lost 7 bases, with 14 bases spanning the gap. The germline V gene encodes CDR1 SEHNR and CDR2 FQNEAQ (reference sequence). CDR3 amino acids: CASSLEGTFINEQFF. CDR3 DNA sequence: TGTGCCAGCAGCTTAGAGGGGACATTCATAAATGAGCAGTTCTTC.

V and J are TRBV4-3 and TRBJ2-3, with D uncertain. CDR1 and CDR2 (germline): LGHNA, YSLEER. The CDR3 runs 15 residues. The ends were cut back, 0 bases at V and 3 bases at J, with 10 bases in the middle. CDR3 residues: CASSQEAGMTDTQYF. As DNA, the CDR3 is TGCGCCAGCAGCCAAGAAGCAGGTATGACAGATACGCAGTATTTT.

The CDR3 here is CASSLGSYREQYF. The CDR3 DNA reads as TGTGCCAGTAGTTTGGGCAGTTATAGGGAGCAGTACTTC. The chain carries TRBV19 and TRBJ2-7; no clear D. V shed 5 bases and J shed 7 bases, with 15 bases lying between them. The germline V gene has CDR1 LNHDA and CDR2 SQIVND (reference sequence). CDR3 length equals 13 residues.

This clone was counted a few times. The V gene is TRBV30, the J gene TRBJ1-2; possibly TRBD1 for D (5 bases). The V end lost 3 bases, the J end lost 4 bases, and 18 bases lay between the germline ends. CDR3 length equals 15 residues. Germline CDR1 GTSNPN, CDR2 SVGIG (reference sequence). CDR3 DNA sequence: TGTGCCTGGAGGCGTGGGGGGGTGTTTCCCTATGGCTACACCTTC. It encodes CAWRRGGVFPYGYTF.

The chain uses TRBV7-6 and TRBJ1-3; possibly TRBD1 for D (6 bases). Germline V gene sequence: CDR1 SGHVS, CDR2 FNYEAQ. V was cut by 3 bases and J by 4 bases, with 7 bases left in between. This CDR3 contains 13 residues. For the CDR3, the DNA is TGTGCCAGCAGCTTTACAGGGGGAAACACCATATATTTT. Its translation is CASSFTGGNTIYF.

The V gene is TRBV27, the J gene TRBJ2-5; TRBD2 aligns across 9 bases. V was clipped by 4 bases and J by 2 bases; unmatched bases: 2. There are 14 residues in the CDR3. CDR1 MNHEY and CDR2 SMNVEV come from the germline V gene (reference sequence). CDR3 sequence (DNA): TGTGCCAGCAGTTCACTAGCGGGTCAAGAGACCCAGTACTTC. Translated, it gives CASSSLAGQETQYF.

The chain employs TRBV2 and TRBJ1-1, with a weak D call TRBD1 (5 bases). V gave up 7 bases and J gave up 0 bases, with 12 bases separating them. Per the germline V gene, CDR1 is SNHLY and CDR2 is FYNNEI. The CDR3 is made up of 14 amino acids. The CDR3, as DNA: TGTGCCAGCATGCTCCTCAGGGTGAACACTGAAGCTTTCTTT. As protein: CASMLLRVNTEAFF.

The chain is built from TRBV11-2 and TRBJ1-2; 8 bases map to TRBD1. After removal of 4 bases from V and 2 bases from J, the junction contained 6 bases not matched to a gene. The CDR3 contains 15 residues. The germline V gene encodes CDR1 SGHAT and CDR2 FQNNGV. The CDR3 protein is CASSSRQGLNYGYTF. CDR3 nucleotide sequence: TGTGCCAGCAGCTCACGACAGGGGTTGAACTATGGCTACACCTTC.

The rearrangement joins TRBV9 to TRBJ1-2; the match to TRBD1 covers 7 bases. Trimming at V came to 0 bases and at J to 4 bases, leaving 3 bases not matched to a gene. This CDR3 is 14 amino acids long. Per germline, CDR1 SGDLS and CDR2 YYNGEE. CDR3 sequence (DNA): TGTGCCAGCAGCGTAGGACAGGGACTCTATGGCTACACCTTC. As protein: CASSVGQGLYGYTF.

CDR3 sequence reads: CASSLSQGANYGYTF. The CDR3 DNA reads TGTGCCAGCAGCTTATCTCAGGGGGCAAACTATGGCTACACCTTC. The chain is built from TRBV6-5 and TRBJ1-2; the match to TRBD1 covers 8 bases. Looked up from germline, CDR1 is MNHEY and CDR2 is SVGAGI. Losses at the gene ends were 6 bases for V and 2 bases for J; bases not matched to a gene: 8. The length of the CDR3 is 15 residues.

The chain joins TRBV30 to TRBJ1-2; TRBD1 agrees at 7 bases. Trimming took 1 base from V and 3 from J; bases not matched to a gene: 8. Germline loops: CDR1 GTSNPN, CDR2 SVGIG (reference sequence). This CDR3 comprises 15 residues. Here the CDR3 reads CAWSAGGQTYYGYTF. The CDR3 DNA is TGTGCCTGGAGTGCCGGGGGACAGACCTACTATGGCTACACCTTC.

The chain has TRBV4-1 and TRBJ1-5; the D is unclear. Trimming left V 0 bases short and J 2 bases short, with 11 bases between. CDR3 length equals 16 residues. Germline V gives CDR1 MGHRA, CDR2 YSYEKL. This CDR3 reads CASSQETQTRNQPQHF. The CDR3 DNA reads as TGCGCCAGCAGCCAAGAAACACAGACCCGCAATCAGCCCCAGCATTTT.

This rearrangement joins TRBV10-3 to TRBJ1-1, with 7 bases aligning to TRBD1. The CDR3 is 14 residues long. V lost 7 bases, J lost 5 bases, and 10 bases stayed unmatched. The germline V gene has CDR1 ENHRY and CDR2 SYGVKD. The CDR3 loop is CAIIRDSEGTEAFF. The CDR3 DNA reads as TGTGCCATCATTAGGGACAGCGAAGGGACTGAAGCTTTCTTT.

This chain uses TRBV5-1 with TRBJ1-1; a weak D match, TRBD1 (5 bases). The CDR3 length is 13 residues. The germline gives CDR1 SGHRS, CDR2 YFSETQ. The ends were cut back, 1 base at V and 1 base at J, with 5 bases in the middle. The CDR3 nucleotides read TGCGCCAGCAGCTTGAGGGGGAACACTGAAGCTTTCTTT. It encodes CASSLRGNTEAFF.

In this sample, this clone turned up a few times. V is TRBV5-1 and J is TRBJ1-1, with D possibly matching TRBD1 (6 bases). Germline assignment: CDR1 SGHRS and CDR2 YFSETQ. CDR3 size: 14 residues. Trimming shortened V by 5 bases and J by 0 bases, and 11 bases separated the two germline ends. CDR3 sequence reads: CASRRGALNTEAFF. CDR3 sequence (DNA): TGCGCCAGCAGACGGGGGGCCTTGAACACTGAAGCTTTCTTT. The full variable domain, its missing parts supplied by reference TRBV5-1 and TRBJ1-1, is KAGVTQTPRYLIKTRGQQVTLSCSPISGHRSVSWYQQTPGQGLQFLFEYFSETQRNKGNFPGRFSGRQFSNSRSEMNVSTLELGDSALYLCASRRGALNTEAFFGQGTRLTVV.

The CDR3 sequence is CASRPGVSGANVLTF. The CDR3 DNA sequence: TGTGCCAGCAGGCCAGGCGTCTCTGGGGCCAACGTCCTGACTTTC. This chain links TRBV2 with TRBJ2-6; D is unclear. CDR1 and CDR2 from the germline V gene are SNHLY and FYNNEI. Trimming cost V 6 bases and J 0 bases, with 9 bases left between them. This CDR3 is 15 amino acids long. The full variable domain, with the rest looked up from reference TRBV2 and TRBJ2-6, is EPEVTQTPSHQVTQMGQEVILRCVPISNHLYFYWYRQILGQKVEFLVSFYNNEISEKSEIFDDQFSVERPDGSNFTLKIRSTKLEDSAMYFCASRPGVSGANVLTFGAGSRLTVL.

CDR3 in DNA: TGTGCCAGCAGCACCGGACTAGCGGGGGTCTCGGATACGCAGTATTTT. Translation gives CASSTGLAGVSDTQYF. The genes are TRBV7-3 and TRBJ2-3; 13 bases fit TRBD2. Germline V gene sequence: CDR1 SGHTA, CDR2 FQGTGA. The CDR3 is made up of 16 amino acids. V trimming: 5 bases; J trimming: 6 bases; junction bases outside the gene matches: 8.

Only a few counts were recorded for this clone. The chain has TRBV2 and TRBJ2-7; the D gene is possibly TRBD1 (5 bases). V was cut by 11 bases and J by 2 bases, with 22 bases left in between. This CDR3 comprises 15 residues. Germline V CDR1 and CDR2: SNHLY, FYNNEI. In DNA, the CDR3 is TGTGCCGGCAAGGACATCGTCGATAATCCCTACGAGCAGTACTTC. Translated: CAGKDIVDNPYEQYF.

The table lists this clone with a few counts. The rearrangement links TRBV2 to TRBJ1-5, with D possibly being TRBD1 (5 bases). This CDR3 is built from 12 residues. The germline V gene encodes CDR1 SNHLY and CDR2 FYNNEI. Between the trimmed V and J ends, which lost 8 bases and 6 bases, there was a span of 11 bases. The CDR3 nucleotides read TGTGCCAGCGGACCCCAGGGTCAGCCCCAGCATTTT. Translated, it gives CASGPQGQPQHF.

The genes are TRBV5-1 and TRBJ1-5; D is undetermined. Looked up from germline, CDR1 is SGHRS and CDR2 is YFSETQ. This CDR3 comprises 15 residues. This CDR3 is CAISWEAGFNQPQHF. Written as DNA, the CDR3 is TGCGCTATCAGTTGGGAGGCAGGCTTCAATCAGCCCCAGCATTTT.

This chain links TRBV4-1 with TRBJ1-2; perhaps TRBD1 as D (5 bases). The germline V gene encodes CDR1 MGHRA and CDR2 YSYEKL. This CDR3 region has 13 residues. V was shortened by 2 bases and J by 5 bases, with 9 bases between the two germline ends. The CDR3 bases are TGCGCCAGCAGCCAACAAGGGGAATATGGCTACACCTTC. Residues: CASSQQGEYGYTF.